The 30 T cell receptor beta chains reported below all come from one sample, sequenced in a study of response to subunit inactivated influenza vaccine. TCRdb re-derived calls from the RT-PCR reads in MiXCR, one entry per CDR3 protein. The sample holds hundreds of thousands of distinct CDR3 sequences; around 15% are singletons and the top ten take 6% to 9.5%. The sample in question was PBMCs from blood, obtained 14 to 15 days before vaccination. These receptors came from a man in his fifties who received an inactivated influenza vaccine.

The rearrangement joins TRBV7-2 to TRBJ2-1; the match to TRBD2 covers 13 bases. The CDR3 loop spans 17 amino acids. J gave up 6 bases and V 4 bases, and 9 bases lay outside the gene matches. Germline CDR1 SGHTA, CDR2 FQGNSA. The CDR3 spells CASSSPLGLAGVNEQFF. The CDR3 DNA sequence: TGTGCCAGCAGCTCCCCTTTAGGACTAGCGGGAGTCAATGAGCAGTTCTTC.

In its sample, this clonotype was seen a few times. The chain is built from TRBV10-3 and TRBJ2-5; 15 bases align to TRBD2. Germline loops: CDR1 ENHRY, CDR2 SYGVKD. CDR3 length equals 19 residues. V lost 4 bases to trimming and J lost 5 bases; unmatched junction nucleotides: 14. The CDR3 sequence is CAISGSWTSGGALEETQYF. In DNA, the CDR3 is TGTGCCATCAGTGGCTCTTGGACTAGCGGGGGGGCGTTGGAGGAGACCCAGTACTTC.

This clonotype was seen more than once but under ten times. The genes are TRBV7-9 and TRBJ1-1; possible D gene TRBD1, 5 bases. Per germline, CDR1 SEHNR and CDR2 FQNEAQ (reference sequence). V dropped 5 bases and J dropped 5 bases, with 12 bases sitting between them. There are 13 residues in the CDR3. CDR3 nucleotide sequence: TGTGCCAGCAGCCCCTCGGGGGTTACTGAAGCTTTCTTT. Encoded protein: CASSPSGVTEAFF.

The table lists this clonotype with many counts. V is TRBV29-1 and J is TRBJ2-7; 9 bases are shared with TRBD1. This CDR3 spans 15 amino acids. Germline CDR1 is SQVTM and CDR2 is ANQGSEA. The V gene end was trimmed by 0 bases and the J gene end by 1 base; junction bases not matched to a gene: 4. The CDR3 here is CSVEEKGQGSYEQYF. CDR3 DNA: TGCAGCGTTGAAGAGAAGGGACAGGGTTCCTACGAGCAGTACTTC.

This clonotype was counted between two and nine times. The chain couples TRBV3-1 to TRBJ1-3, with D possibly TRBD1 on 5 matching bases. Trimming pared 3 bases from V and 10 bases from J, leaving 7 bases between. CDR1 is LGHDT, CDR2 YNNKEL, per germline (reference sequence). The CDR3 consists of 11 residues. The chain's CDR3 is CASSHRGTIYF. CDR3 bases: TGTGCCAGCAGCCATCGGGGGACCATATATTTT.

This clonotype was counted once. This chain connects TRBV5-1 to TRBJ2-7; TRBD2 matches at 16 bases. Germline CDR1 reads SGHRS; CDR2 reads YFSETQ. V gave up 4 bases and J gave up 5 bases; unmatched junction bases: 6. The CDR3 is 16 residues long. The CDR3 nucleotides are TGCGCCAGCAGCCCGGGACTAGCGGGGGGGCTCAACGAGCAGTACTTC. Translating gives CASSPGLAGGLNEQYF.

This clonotype was picked up many times. V usage is TRBV16 and J usage is TRBJ1-5; D possibly corresponds to TRBD1 (6 bases). Deletions cut 2 bases from V and 6 bases from J, with 20 bases between. This CDR3 spans 17 amino acids. The germline CDR1 and CDR2 sequences are KGHSY and FQNENV. The chain's CDR3 is CASSQGISGGWSQPQHF. CDR3 coding DNA: TGTGCCAGCAGCCAAGGTATCTCGGGGGGCTGGTCTCAGCCCCAGCATTTT. The variable domain in full, completed from reference TRBV16 and TRBJ1-5, reads GEEVAQTPKHLVRGEGQKAKLYCAPIKGHSYVFWYQQVLKNEFKFLISFQNENVFDETGMPKERFSAKCLPNSPCSLEIQATKLEDSAVYFCASSQGISGGWSQPQHFGDGTRLSIL.

V and J are TRBV20-1 and TRBJ2-3, with TRBD2 matching over 11 bases. The CDR3 runs to 13 residues. Trimming removed 8 bases from V and 5 bases from J; junction bases left unmatched: 6. Germline loops: CDR1 DFQATT, CDR2 SNEGSKA (reference sequence). In DNA, the CDR3 is TGCAGTAATAGCGGGGGGGCCGGAGATACGCAGTATTTT. Residues: CSNSGGAGDTQYF.

This clonotype was counted only a few times. V and J are TRBV4-3 and TRBJ2-2; D possibly corresponds to TRBD2 (5 bases). Deletions cut 0 bases from V and 2 bases from J, with 13 bases between. Germline assignment: CDR1 LGHNA and CDR2 YSLEER. The CDR3 contains 17 residues. The CDR3 region is CASSQEAPRGNTGELFF. Here the CDR3 DNA reads TGCGCCAGCAGCCAAGAAGCACCCCGGGGAAACACCGGGGAGCTGTTTTTT.

The chain employs TRBV6-5 and TRBJ1-2; D is uncertain. Trimming stripped 2 bases from V and 1 base from J, with 5 bases between. The CDR3 totals 13 residues. The germline V gene has CDR1 MNHEY and CDR2 SVGAGI. CDR3 in DNA: TGTGCCAGCAGTTACGGGATTAACTATGGCTACACCTTC. This gives the protein CASSYGINYGYTF.

Only one count was recorded for this clonotype. The chain recombines TRBV12-3 or TRBV12-4 with TRBJ2-7, with D hard to call. There are 14 residues in the CDR3. Trimming pared 6 bases from V and 2 bases from J, leaving 14 bases between. The CDR3 loop is CASSLQAQAYEQYF. As DNA, the CDR3 is TGTGCCAGCAGCCTGCAGGCCCAAGCCTACGAGCAGTACTTC.

A few counts support this clonotype. The CDR3 DNA sequence: TGTGCCAGCAGGATCGGACTAGCGGACACCGGGGAGCTGTTTTTT. Its protein product is CASRIGLADTGELFF. The rearrangement uses TRBV7-9 and TRBJ2-2, with 10 bases that match TRBD2. The CDR3 length is 15 residues. From germline, CDR1 is SEHNR and CDR2 FQNEAQ (reference sequence). Trimming at V came to 6 bases and at J to 3 bases, leaving 4 bases not matched to a gene.

This clonotype was seen ten or more times. This rearrangement joins TRBV6-5 to TRBJ2-4; D is unclear. This CDR3 is built from 16 residues. The germline V gene encodes CDR1 MNHEY and CDR2 SVGAGI. V was shortened by 0 bases and J by 0 bases, with 9 bases between the two germline ends. The CDR3 here is CASSYSGVLAKNIQYF. CDR3 nucleotide sequence: TGTGCCAGCAGTTACTCGGGCGTGTTAGCCAAAAACATTCAGTACTTC.

This clonotype was counted a few times. This sequence joins TRBV29-1 and TRBJ2-2, with 7 nucleotides matching TRBD1. This CDR3 is built from 14 residues. Germline V gene lookup returns CDR1 SQVTM and CDR2 ANQGSEA. V dropped 4 bases and J dropped 6; count of bases not matched to a gene: 8. The CDR3 region has the DNA TGCAGCGTTGTGGACAGGTATCACGCCGGGGAGCTGTTTTTT. Translating it yields CSVVDRYHAGELFF.

This clonotype came up a few times. The J gene is TRBJ1-1, the V gene TRBV11-2, with a weak D call TRBD1 (6 bases). V was cut by 4 bases and J by 1 base, with 19 bases left in between. The germline gives CDR1 SGHAT, CDR2 FQNNGV. The CDR3 is 17 residues long. The CDR3 DNA reads TGTGCCAGCAGCTCCTATGACGGGGGCTTGCCGAACACTGAAGCTTTCTTT. This translates into CASSSYDGGLPNTEAFF.

The chain carries TRBV4-2 and TRBJ2-7; 12 bases fit TRBD2. Trimming at V came to 0 bases and at J to 2 bases, leaving 5 bases not matched to a gene. Germline CDR1 is LGHNA and CDR2 is YNFKEQ. This CDR3 contains 17 residues. In DNA, the CDR3 is TGTGCCAGCAGCCAAGAAGGGACTAGCGGGTGGACCTACGAGCAGTACTTC. Encoded protein: CASSQEGTSGWTYEQYF.

This clonotype was detected ten times or more. The rearrangement joins TRBV28 to TRBJ2-7; 7 bases line up with TRBD2. The CDR3 extends over 15 amino acids. The J segment lost 0 bases and the V segment lost 6 bases, leaving 8 bases of the junction unmatched. The germline gives CDR1 MDHEN, CDR2 SYDVKM. The CDR3 spells CASSLAGGLSYEQYF. CDR3 nucleotide sequence: TGTGCCAGCAGCTTAGCGGGCGGCCTCTCCTACGAGCAGTACTTC. The entire variable domain, with the rest obtained from reference TRBV28 and TRBJ2-7, is as follows: DVKVTQSSRYLVKRTGEKVFLECVQDMDHENMFWYRQDPGLGLRLIYFSYDVKMKEKGDIPEGYSVSREKKERFSLILESASTNQTSMYLCASSLAGGLSYEQYFGPGTRLTVT.

This clonotype was observed a few times. The chain couples TRBV5-1 to TRBJ1-3; TRBD1 might be the D (6 bases). This CDR3 has 17 amino acids. Germline V gene data show CDR1 as SGHRS and CDR2 as YFSETQ. Trimming cost V 2 bases and J 0 bases, with 15 bases left between them. CDR3 sequence (DNA): TGCGCCAGCAGCTTTGATGCCGGACAGAACTCTGGAAACACCATATATTTT. Encoded protein: CASSFDAGQNSGNTIYF. Filled out from reference TRBV5-1 and TRBJ1-3, the complete variable domain reads KAGVTQTPRYLIKTRGQQVTLSCSPISGHRSVSWYQQTPGQGLQFLFEYFSETQRNKGNFPGRFSGRQFSNSRSEMNVSTLELGDSALYLCASSFDAGQNSGNTIYFGEGSWLTVV.

This sequence joins TRBV20-1 and TRBJ2-7, with 7 bases lining up with TRBD2. Unmatched junction bases numbered 8, after V lost 3 bases and J lost 6 bases. The CDR3 extends over 13 amino acids. Germline CDR1 and CDR2: DFQATT and SNEGSKA (reference sequence). The CDR3 nucleotides read TGCAGTGCTAGCGGCGGGAGCGGGTCCGAGCAGTACTTC. Translated: CSASGGSGSEQYF.

This clonotype was recorded a few times. CDR3 nucleotides: TGTGCCAGCTCCACGGGCTGGGGCATCCTCGATACGCAGTATTTT. It encodes CASSTGWGILDTQYF. V is TRBV12-3 or TRBV12-4 and J is TRBJ2-3; D is possibly TRBD1 (5 bases). V was cut by 8 bases and J by 6 bases, with 21 bases left in between. The CDR3 extends over 15 amino acids.

J is TRBJ2-2 and V is TRBV25-1, with 7 bases fitting TRBD2. Germline lookup yields CDR1 MGHDK and CDR2 SYGVNS. The CDR3 runs to 16 residues. V was clipped by 3 bases and J by 2 bases; unmatched bases: 6. The CDR3 DNA is TGTGCCAGCAGTGATTCTCTAGCGGAAAACACCGGGGAGCTGTTTTTT. Translation: CASSDSLAENTGELFF.

There are a few counts of this clonotype. The V gene is TRBV5-1, the J gene TRBJ2-7; 7 nucleotides agree with TRBD1. This CDR3 is built from 14 residues. Germline lookup yields CDR1 SGHRS and CDR2 YFSETQ. Trimming took 2 bases from V and 5 from J; bases not matched to a gene: 7. This CDR3 reads CASSFGTAADEQYF. CDR3 in DNA: TGCGCCAGCAGCTTCGGGACAGCAGCTGACGAGCAGTACTTC.

This clonotype came up a few times. The chain links TRBV20-1 to TRBJ2-3; 12 bases line up with TRBD2. The CDR3 is 17 amino acids. V trimming: 4 bases; J trimming: 1 base; junction bases outside the gene matches: 9. Per germline, CDR1 DFQATT and CDR2 SNEGSKA (reference sequence). This CDR3 reads CSATSGRARVGTDTQYF. CDR3 nucleotide sequence: TGCAGTGCTACTAGCGGGAGGGCTCGGGTGGGCACAGATACGCAGTATTTT.

This clonotype turned up a few times. J is TRBJ1-4 and V is TRBV7-9; a possible D gene is TRBD1 (6 bases). The germline V and J ends were trimmed by 0 bases and 4 bases, with 9 bases remaining between them. Looked up from germline, CDR1 is SEHNR and CDR2 is FQNEAQ (reference sequence). The length of the CDR3 is 15 residues. The CDR3 DNA reads as TGTGCCAGCAGCTTAGCGACAGGATTTAATGAAAAACTGTTTTTT. Its protein product is CASSLATGFNEKLFF.

This rearrangement joins TRBV27 to TRBJ2-7, with D perhaps TRBD1 or TRBD2 (5 bases each). Germline lookup yields CDR1 MNHEY and CDR2 SMNVEV (reference sequence). The CDR3 totals 16 residues. The germline V and J ends were trimmed by 0 bases and 2 bases, with 14 bases remaining between them. The CDR3 region is CASSLSGRIPAYEQYF. The CDR3 DNA is TGTGCCAGCAGTTTATCGGGACGGATCCCAGCCTACGAGCAGTACTTC.

A few counts support this clonotype. The rearrangement links TRBV25-1 to TRBJ2-2; D might be TRBD2 (6 bases). With 8 bases removed from V and 5 bases from J, the gap between germline ends came to 15 bases. The CDR3 has 14 residues. In germline, CDR1 is MGHDK, CDR2 SYGVNS. CDR3 in amino acids: CASAPGGRTGELFF. The CDR3 DNA sequence: TGTGCCAGCGCACCCGGAGGGCGTACCGGGGAGCTGTTTTTT. Full variable domain (missing parts from reference TRBV25-1 and TRBJ2-2): EADIYQTPRYLVIGTGKKITLECSQTMGHDKMYWYQQDPGMELHLIHYSYGVNSTEKGDLSSESTVSRIRTEHFPLTLESARPSHTSQYLCASAPGGRTGELFFGEGSRLTVL.

This clonotype was observed a few times. J is TRBJ1-2 and V is TRBV3-1, with no clear D. The CDR3 is 15 amino acids. V lost 4 bases and J lost 4, with 16 bases in between. CDR1 LGHDT and CDR2 YNNKEL come from the germline V gene (reference sequence). CDR3 DNA sequence: TGTGCCAGCAGCCCTACTCCTAGGCCCCTCTATGGCTACACCTTC. As protein: CASSPTPRPLYGYTF.

This clonotype was observed at least ten times. The chain has TRBV28 and TRBJ2-7; 7 bases are shared with TRBD1. Germline V gene data show CDR1 as MDHEN and CDR2 as SYDVKM. CDR3 length: 14 residues. Losses at the gene ends were 6 bases for V and 2 bases for J; bases not matched to a gene: 7. As DNA, the CDR3 is TGTGCCAGCAGGACGACAGGGACAGCCTACGAGCAGTACTTC. Translation gives CASRTTGTAYEQYF.

This rearrangement joins TRBV23-1 to TRBJ2-1; the D gene could be TRBD1 or TRBD2 (5 bases each). TRBV23-1 is known as an ORF, though its function is uncertain. The CDR3 has 17 residues. V lost 2 bases and J lost 5, with 19 bases in between. As DNA, the CDR3 is TGCGCCAGCAGTCAAAGGGGACCACCCACTGGCCACAATGAGCAGTTCTTC. It is translated as CASSQRGPPTGHNEQFF.

J is TRBJ1-1 and V is TRBV12-3 or TRBV12-4; 11 positions agree with TRBD1. This CDR3 has 13 amino acids. The V and J ends lost 6 bases and 10 bases, in that order; junction bases with no gene match: 7. This CDR3 is CASRGQGALVAFF. CDR3 bases: TGTGCCAGCAGAGGACAGGGGGCATTGGTAGCTTTCTTT.